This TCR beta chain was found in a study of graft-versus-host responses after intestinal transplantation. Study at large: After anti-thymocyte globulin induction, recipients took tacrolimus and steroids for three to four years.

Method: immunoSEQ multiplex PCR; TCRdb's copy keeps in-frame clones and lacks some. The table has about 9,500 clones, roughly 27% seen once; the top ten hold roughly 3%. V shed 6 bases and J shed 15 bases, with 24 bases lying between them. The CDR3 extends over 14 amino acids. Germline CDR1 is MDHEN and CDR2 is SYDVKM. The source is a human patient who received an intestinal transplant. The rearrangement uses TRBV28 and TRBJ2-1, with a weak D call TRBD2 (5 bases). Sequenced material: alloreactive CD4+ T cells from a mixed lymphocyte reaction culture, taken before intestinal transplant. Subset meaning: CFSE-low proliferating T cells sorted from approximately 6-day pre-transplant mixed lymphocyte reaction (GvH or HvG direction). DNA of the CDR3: TGTGCCAGCAGGGACTTGGACCGCAAGGTGGCATCGTTCTTC. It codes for CASRDLDRKVASFF.